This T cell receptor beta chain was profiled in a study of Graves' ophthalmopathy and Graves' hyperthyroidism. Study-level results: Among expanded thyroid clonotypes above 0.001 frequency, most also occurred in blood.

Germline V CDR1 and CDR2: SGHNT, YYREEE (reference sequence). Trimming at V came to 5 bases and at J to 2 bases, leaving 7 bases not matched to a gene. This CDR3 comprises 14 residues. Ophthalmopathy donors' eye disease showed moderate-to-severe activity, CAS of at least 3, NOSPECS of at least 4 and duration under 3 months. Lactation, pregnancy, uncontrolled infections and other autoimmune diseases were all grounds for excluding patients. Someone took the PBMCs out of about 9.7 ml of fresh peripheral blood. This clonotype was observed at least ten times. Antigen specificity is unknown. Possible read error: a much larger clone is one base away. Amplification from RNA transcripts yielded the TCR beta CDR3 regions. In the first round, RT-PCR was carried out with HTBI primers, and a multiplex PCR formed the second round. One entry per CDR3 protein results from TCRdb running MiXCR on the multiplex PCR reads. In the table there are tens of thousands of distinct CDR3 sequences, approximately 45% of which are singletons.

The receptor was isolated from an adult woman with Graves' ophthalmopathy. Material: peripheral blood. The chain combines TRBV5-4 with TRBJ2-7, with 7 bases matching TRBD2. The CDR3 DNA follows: TGTGCCAGCAGGTTAGCGGGCAACGCCTACGAGCAGTACTTC. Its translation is CASRLAGNAYEQYF. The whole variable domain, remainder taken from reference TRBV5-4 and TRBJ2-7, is ETGVTQSPTHLIKTRGQQVTLRCSSQSGHNTVSWYQQALGQGPQFIFQYYREEENGRGNFPPRFSGLQFPNYSSELNVNALELDDSALYLCASRLAGNAYEQYFGPGTRLTVT.